This entry lists 15 T cell receptor beta chains sequenced from one sample in a study of T cells in localized non-small cell lung cancer. Here immunoSEQ multiplex PCR was the method, and the copy in TCRdb shows in-frame clones only, minus some. In the table there are 2,500 to 3,000 clones, approximately 24% of which are singletons. This material consisted of normal lung tissue next to the tumor, taken before any cancer treatment. The receptors were gathered from a male donor aged 60 or over with stage II lung adenocarcinoma.

There are a few counts of this clone. The gene calls are TRBV19 and TRBJ2-1; D is perhaps TRBD2 (5 bases). The CDR3 is made up of 12 amino acids. CDR1 LNHDA and CDR2 SQIVND come from the germline V gene (reference sequence). Trimming cost V 5 bases and J 12 bases, with 14 bases left between them. As DNA, the CDR3 is TGTGCCAGTAGTGTTCCCCCGGGGATGCAGTTCTTC. Translating it yields CASSVPPGMQFF. Full variable domain (rest looked up from reference TRBV19 and TRBJ2-1): DGGITQSPKYLFRKEGQNVTLSCEQNLNHDAMYWYRQDPGQGLRLIYYSQIVNDFQKGDIAEGYSVSREKKESFPLTVTSAQKNPTAFYLCASSVPPGMQFFGPGTRLTVL.

This clone appeared a few times. The chain links TRBV28 to TRBJ2-7, with D uncertain. V was trimmed by 5 bases and J by 9 bases, leaving 17 bases between them. CDR3 length: 13 residues. Germline V gene sequence: CDR1 MDHEN, CDR2 SYDVKM. The CDR3 loop reads CASSPQAGSGQYF. The DNA for the CDR3 is TGTGCCAGCAGTCCCCAGGCAGGCTCGGGGCAGTACTTC.

This clone occurred once. The rearrangement joins TRBV19 to TRBJ2-2; D is unclear. Germline CDR1 is LNHDA and CDR2 is SQIVND (reference sequence). The CDR3 has 14 residues. V lost 7 bases and J lost 1, with 10 bases in between. CDR3 protein: CASIGWLNTGELFF. CDR3 DNA: TGTGCCAGTATCGGGTGGTTGAACACCGGGGAGCTGTTTTTT.

The V call is TRBV6-8, the J call TRBJ2-1; TRBD2 matches 11 bases. After removal of 4 bases from V and 7 bases from J, the junction contained 6 bases not matched to a gene. In germline, CDR1 is MNHGY, CDR2 SAAAGT. The CDR3 runs 15 residues. CDR3 residues: CASSLLAGVVNEQFF. DNA for the CDR3: TGTGCCAGCAGTTTACTAGCGGGAGTTGTGAATGAGCAGTTCTTC.

The V call is TRBV6-8, the J call TRBJ1-2; TRBD1 agrees at 11 bases. The trim removed 7 bases at V and 4 bases at J, leaving 11 bases unmatched. The length of the CDR3 is 16 residues. Germline loops: CDR1 MNHGY, CDR2 SAAAGT. The CDR3 DNA sequence: TGTGCCAGCACCGGCGGCGGGACAGGGGGACTCTATGGCTACACCTTC. Encoded protein: CASTGGGTGGLYGYTF.

This chain joins TRBV19 and TRBJ2-3; D tentatively reads TRBD1 or TRBD2 (6 bases each). The CDR3 spans 15 residues. V was pared by 5 bases and J by 6 bases, with 18 bases between. Germline V gene sequence: CDR1 LNHDA, CDR2 SQIVND (reference sequence). As DNA, the CDR3 is TGTGCCAGTAGTCCACGGGGGCACGCCGGGGATACGCAGTATTTT. This encodes CASSPRGHAGDTQYF. Variable domain in full (rest from reference TRBV19 and TRBJ2-3): DGGITQSPKYLFRKEGQNVTLSCEQNLNHDAMYWYRQDPGQGLRLIYYSQIVNDFQKGDIAEGYSVSREKKESFPLTVTSAQKNPTAFYLCASSPRGHAGDTQYFGPGTRLTVL.

The rearrangement uses TRBV30 and TRBJ2-7, with 9 bases that match TRBD1. CDR1 and CDR2 (germline): GTSNPN, SVGIG (reference sequence). This CDR3 has 14 residues. With V trimmed by 4 bases and J by 0 bases, 4 bases remained unmatched. CDR3 DNA sequence: TGTGCCTGGAAACGGACAGGGGCCTCCTACGAGCAGTACTTC. Translating gives CAWKRTGASYEQYF.

This sequence joins TRBV5-1 and TRBJ2-2, with TRBD2 as a possible D gene (6 bases). Per germline, CDR1 SGHRS and CDR2 YFSETQ. Trimming cost V 6 bases and J 1 base, with 13 bases left between them. The CDR3 contains 15 residues. CDR3 region: CASTREGLNTGELFF. CDR3 DNA sequence: TGCGCCAGCACCAGAGAGGGACTGAACACCGGGGAGCTGTTTTTT.

As for this clone: This same CDR3 is encoded by further DNA sequences in the sample. CDR3 in DNA: TGTGCCAGCAGTTTCTTAGGGGCCGACACCGGGGAGCTGTTTTTT. Its protein is CASSFLGADTGELFF. The chain combines TRBV28 with TRBJ2-2; D may be TRBD1 (5 bases). Germline CDR1 MDHEN, CDR2 SYDVKM. The ends were cut back, 3 bases at V and 3 bases at J, with 11 bases in the middle. CDR3 size: 15 residues.

A few counts support this clone. The J gene is TRBJ1-1, the V gene TRBV29-1, with TRBD1 as a possible D gene (5 bases). The CDR3 is 15 amino acids. V shed 4 bases and J shed 4 bases, with 19 bases lying between them. Germline V gives CDR1 SQVTM, CDR2 ANQGSEA. This CDR3 reads CSVGGREGRFTEAFF. The CDR3 nucleotides are TGCAGCGTTGGGGGGAGGGAAGGGAGATTCACTGAAGCTTTCTTT. The entire variable domain, with the rest obtained from reference TRBV29-1 and TRBJ1-1, is as follows: SAVISQKPSRDICQRGTSLTIQCQVDSQVTMMFWYRQQPGQSLTLIATANQGSEATYESGFVIDKFPISRPNLTFSTLTVSNMSPEDSSIYLCSVGGREGRFTEAFFGQGTRLTVV.

The V call is TRBV19, the J call TRBJ2-3; TRBD2 is a possible D gene (7 bases). Germline V CDR1 and CDR2: LNHDA, SQIVND (reference sequence). The CDR3 loop spans 16 amino acids. Between the trimmed V and J ends, which lost 4 bases and 7 bases, there was a span of 21 bases. The DNA for the CDR3 is TGTGCCAGTAGTACTCCCAGTAGGGGGGGGCCGAATACGCAGTATTTT. This encodes CASSTPSRGGPNTQYF.

By share, this clone counts as medium-sized (0.01 to 0.1%). This chain joins TRBV11-3 and TRBJ1-4; D gene ambiguous. The V gene's germline CDR1 is SGHNT and CDR2 YENEEA. Trimming cost V 0 bases and J 0 bases, with 5 bases left between them. The CDR3 extends over 15 amino acids. The CDR3, as DNA: TGTGCCAGCAGCTTAGAGGCCGCAACTAATGAAAAACTGTTTTTT. It specifies CASSLEAATNEKLFF.

The chain couples TRBV16 to TRBJ1-5; 8 nucleotides match TRBD1. Germline V gene sequence: CDR1 KGHSY, CDR2 FQNENV. The CDR3 extends over 15 amino acids. V lost 1 base and J lost 4; bases outside the gene matches: 3. DNA of the CDR3: TGTGCCAGCAGCCAATTTGACAGGGGAAATCAGCCCCAGCATTTT. This translates into CASSQFDRGNQPQHF.

The chain links TRBV23-1 to TRBJ1-1; D unresolved. TRBV23-1 is identified as an open reading frame with a role that is uncertain. This CDR3 region has 15 residues. V was pared by 0 bases and J by 1 base, with 9 bases between. The CDR3 nucleotides are TGCGCCAGCAGTCAATCTCCAGGTGGGAACACTGAAGCTTTCTTT. Translating it yields CASSQSPGGNTEAFF.

The V call is TRBV14, the J call TRBJ2-1, with TRBD2 matching over 14 bases. V lost 1 base, J lost 8 bases, and 4 bases stayed unmatched. Germline values: CDR1 SGHDN, CDR2 FVKESK. The CDR3 has 16 residues. The CDR3 DNA reads TGTGCCAGCAGCCAAGCCGGGACTAGCGGGAGCGATGAGCAGTTCTTC. It specifies CASSQAGTSGSDEQFF.